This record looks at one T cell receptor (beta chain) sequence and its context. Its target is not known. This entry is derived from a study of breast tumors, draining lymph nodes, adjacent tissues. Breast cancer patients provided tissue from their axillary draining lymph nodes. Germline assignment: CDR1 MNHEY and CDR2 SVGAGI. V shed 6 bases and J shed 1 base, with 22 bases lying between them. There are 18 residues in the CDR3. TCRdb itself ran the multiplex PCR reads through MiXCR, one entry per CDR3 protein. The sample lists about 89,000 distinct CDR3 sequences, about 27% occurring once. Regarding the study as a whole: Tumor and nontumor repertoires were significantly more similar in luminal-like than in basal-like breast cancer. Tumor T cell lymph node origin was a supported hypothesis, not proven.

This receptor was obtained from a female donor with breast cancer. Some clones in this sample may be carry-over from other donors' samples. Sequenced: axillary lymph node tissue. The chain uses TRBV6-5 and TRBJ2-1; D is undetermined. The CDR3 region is CASSDTKLDWGSYNEQFF. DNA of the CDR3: TGTGCCAGCAGCGACACGAAACTCGACTGGGGATCCTACAATGAGCAGTTCTTC.